The clone carrying this T cell receptor (beta chain) was detected only a few times. Germline V gene sequence: CDR1 MNHEY, CDR2 SMNVEV (reference sequence). The CDR3 is 15 amino acids. Trimming shortened V by 3 bases and J by 0 bases, and 8 bases separated the two germline ends. This record belongs to a study of cytomegalovirus exposure and HLA in healthy donors. The PCR was carried out with 60 Vbeta primers and 13 Jbeta primers. TCRdb's copy holds only in-frame clones and misses some; the assay was immunoSEQ multiplex PCR. The data show 130,000 or so clones, around three quarters seen once. The chain couples TRBV27 to TRBJ1-4; D is undetermined. Sequencing input: PBMCs. The TCR comes from a man aged 18 to 29 in good health and CMV-seropositive. The CDR3 sequence is CASSFSVPTNEKLFF. CDR3 nucleotides: TGTGCCAGCAGTTTTTCCGTCCCAACTAATGAAAAACTGTTTTTT.